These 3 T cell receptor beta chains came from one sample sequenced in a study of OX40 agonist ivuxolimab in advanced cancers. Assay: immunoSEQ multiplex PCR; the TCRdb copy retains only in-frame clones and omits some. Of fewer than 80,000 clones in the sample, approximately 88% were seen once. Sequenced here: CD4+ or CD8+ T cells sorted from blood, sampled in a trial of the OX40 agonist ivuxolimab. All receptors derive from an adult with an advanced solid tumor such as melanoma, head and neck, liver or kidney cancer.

CDR3 region: CASSVASQGGNTEAFF. The CDR3 DNA is TGTGCCAGCAGCGTAGCTTCCCAGGGCGGGAACACTGAAGCTTTCTTT. V usage is TRBV9 and J usage is TRBJ1-1, with D tentatively TRBD1 (5 bases). Germline loops: CDR1 SGDLS, CDR2 YYNGEE. The CDR3 runs to 16 residues. Trimming removed 0 bases at V and 1 base at J, with 13 bases between.

CDR3 loop: CASSIKGRLNTEAFF. DNA for the CDR3: TGTGCCAGTAGTATTAAGGGCAGATTGAACACTGAAGCTTTCTTT. The V gene is TRBV19, the J gene TRBJ1-1; D unclear. The V gene's germline CDR1 is LNHDA and CDR2 SQIVND (reference sequence). V was trimmed by 3 bases and J by 0 bases, leaving 11 bases between them. The CDR3 totals 15 residues. Variable domain in full (rest from reference TRBV19 and TRBJ1-1): DGGITQSPKYLFRKEGQNVTLSCEQNLNHDAMYWYRQDPGQGLRLIYYSQIVNDFQKGDIAEGYSVSREKKESFPLTVTSAQKNPTAFYLCASSIKGRLNTEAFFGQGTRLTVV.

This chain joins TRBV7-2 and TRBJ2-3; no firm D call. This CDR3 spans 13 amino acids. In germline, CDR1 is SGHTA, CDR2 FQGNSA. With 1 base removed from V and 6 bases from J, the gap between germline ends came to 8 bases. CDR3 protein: CASSLVFSDTQYF. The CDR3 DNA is TGTGCCAGCAGCTTAGTCTTCTCGGATACGCAGTATTTT.